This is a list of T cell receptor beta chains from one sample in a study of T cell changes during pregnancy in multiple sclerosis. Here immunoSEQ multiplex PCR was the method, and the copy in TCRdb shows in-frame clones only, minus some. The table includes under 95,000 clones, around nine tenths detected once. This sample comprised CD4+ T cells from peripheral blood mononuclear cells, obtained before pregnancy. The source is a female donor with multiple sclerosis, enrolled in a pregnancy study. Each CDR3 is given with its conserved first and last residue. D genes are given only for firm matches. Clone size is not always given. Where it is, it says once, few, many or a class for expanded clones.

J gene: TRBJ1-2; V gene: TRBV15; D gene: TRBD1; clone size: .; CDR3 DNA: TGTGCCACCAGCAGATCAGAGGGGGCGCTTGGCTACACCTTC; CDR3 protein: CATSRSEGALGYTF
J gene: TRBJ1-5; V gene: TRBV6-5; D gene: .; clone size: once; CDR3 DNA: TGTGCCAGCAGAAACAGGGCTGCAAATCAGCCCCAGCATTTT; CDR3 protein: CASRNRAANQPQHF
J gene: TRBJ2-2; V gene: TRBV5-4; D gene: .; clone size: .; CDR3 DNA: TGTGCCAGCAGCTCAACCGGGGAGCTGTTTTTT; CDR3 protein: CASSSTGELFF
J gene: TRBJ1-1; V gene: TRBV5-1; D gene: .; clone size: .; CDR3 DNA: TGCGCCAGCAGCTTGGTTTCAGGGTTGAACACTGAAGCTTTCTTT; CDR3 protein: CASSLVSGLNTEAFF
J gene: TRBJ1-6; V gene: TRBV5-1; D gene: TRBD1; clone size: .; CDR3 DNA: TGCGCCAGCAGCAAAAGACAGGGTATGGATAATTCACCCCTCCACTTT; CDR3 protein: CASSKRQGMDNSPLHF
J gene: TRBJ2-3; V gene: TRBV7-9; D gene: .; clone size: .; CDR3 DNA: TGTGCCAGCAGCTTGGTGTTAGGGGCCCTCACAGATACGCAGTATTTT; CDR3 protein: CASSLVLGALTDTQYF
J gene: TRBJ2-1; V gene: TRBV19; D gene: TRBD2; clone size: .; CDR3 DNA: TGTGCCAGTTCCCGGACTAGCGGGACATACAATGAGCAGTTCTTC; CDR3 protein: CASSRTSGTYNEQFF
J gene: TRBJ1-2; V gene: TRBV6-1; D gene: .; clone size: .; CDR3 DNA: TGTGCCAGCAGTGAAGCCGCGACGGGAAATGGCTACACCTTC; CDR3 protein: CASSEAATGNGYTF
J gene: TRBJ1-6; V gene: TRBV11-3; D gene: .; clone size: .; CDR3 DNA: TGTGCCAGCAGGGCGGCGAGTAATTCACCCCTCCACTTT; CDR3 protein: CASRAASNSPLHF
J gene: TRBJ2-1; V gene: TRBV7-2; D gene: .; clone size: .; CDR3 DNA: TGTGCCAGCAGGAGCGGTTCCTACAATGAGCAGTTCTTC; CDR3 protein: CASRSGSYNEQFF
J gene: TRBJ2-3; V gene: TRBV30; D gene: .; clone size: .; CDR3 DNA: TGTGCCTGGGGACCCGGTGGGGCCCCCACAGATACGCAGTATTTT; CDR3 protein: CAWGPGGAPTDTQYF
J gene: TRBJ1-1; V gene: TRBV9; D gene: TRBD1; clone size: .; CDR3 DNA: TGTGCCAGCAGCGTAGGGACAGGGCTCTCTGAAGCTTTCTTT; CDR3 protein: CASSVGTGLSEAFF
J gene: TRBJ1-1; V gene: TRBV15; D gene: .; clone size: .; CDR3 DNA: TGTGCCACCAGCAGACCACGTGGGGCGGAAGCTTTCTTT; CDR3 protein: CATSRPRGAEAFF
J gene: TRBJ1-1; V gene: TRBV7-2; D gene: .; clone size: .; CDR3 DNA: TGTGCCAGCAGCTTAGCTTCGGGGAGGACTGAAGCTTTCTTT; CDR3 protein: CASSLASGRTEAFF
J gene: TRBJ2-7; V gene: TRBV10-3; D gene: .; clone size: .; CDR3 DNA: TGTGCCATCAGTGAGTCCCTTCACGAGCAGTACTTC; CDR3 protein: CAISESLHEQYF
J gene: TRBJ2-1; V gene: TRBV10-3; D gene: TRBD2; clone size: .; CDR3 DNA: TGTGCCATCAGCCCTAGGAGCGGCGGGGGGGCGGGCAATGAGCAGTTCTTC; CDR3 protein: CAISPRSGGGAGNEQFF
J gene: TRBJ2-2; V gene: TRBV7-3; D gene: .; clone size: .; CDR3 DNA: TGTGCCAGCAGTCCTTTTCCCCGAGGCGAGCTGTTTTTT; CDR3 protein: CASSPFPRGELFF
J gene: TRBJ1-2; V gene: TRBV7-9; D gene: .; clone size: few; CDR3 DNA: TGTGCCAGCAGCCCTGACAGATACTATGGCTACACCTTC; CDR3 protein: CASSPDRYYGYTF
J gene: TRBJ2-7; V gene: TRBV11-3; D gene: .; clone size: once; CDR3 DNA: TGTGCCAGCAGCTTAGAGCGGGATAGTAGGAACGAGCAGTACTTC; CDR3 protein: CASSLERDSRNEQYF
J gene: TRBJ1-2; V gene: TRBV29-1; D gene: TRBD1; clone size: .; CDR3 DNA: TGCAGCGTTGCATGGGGACAGGGTTCTGGCTACACCTTC; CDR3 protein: CSVAWGQGSGYTF
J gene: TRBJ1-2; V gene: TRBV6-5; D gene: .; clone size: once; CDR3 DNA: TGTGCCAGCAGTTACTCGTCGGGGGGAGGTTTCGGCTACACCTTC; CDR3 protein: CASSYSSGGGFGYTF
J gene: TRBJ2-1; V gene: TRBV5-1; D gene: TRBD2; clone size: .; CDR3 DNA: TGCGCCAGCAGGGGACTATCGCACTCCTACAATGAGCAGTTCTTC; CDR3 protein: CASRGLSHSYNEQFF
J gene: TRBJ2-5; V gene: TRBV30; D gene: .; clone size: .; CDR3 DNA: TGTGCCTGGACACCGAGGGCAGAGACCCAGTACTTC; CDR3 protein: CAWTPRAETQYF
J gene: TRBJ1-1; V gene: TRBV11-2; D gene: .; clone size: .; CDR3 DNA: TGTGCCAGCACCTCCAGGACAGCGAACACTGAAGCTTTCTTT; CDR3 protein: CASTSRTANTEAFF
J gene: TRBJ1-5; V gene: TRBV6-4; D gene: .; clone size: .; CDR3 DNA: TGTGCCAGCTGGGCAGGGGCCCCAAAAAATCAGCCCCAGCATTTT; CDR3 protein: CASWAGAPKNQPQHF
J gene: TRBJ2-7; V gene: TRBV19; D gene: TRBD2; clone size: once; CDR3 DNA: TGTGCCACAAGGACTAGCGTCTCCTACGAGCAGTACTTC; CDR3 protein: CATRTSVSYEQYF
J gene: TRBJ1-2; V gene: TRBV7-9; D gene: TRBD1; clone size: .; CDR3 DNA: TGTGCCAGCAGCCAAGGGACAGGGACCTACAATGGCTACACCTTC; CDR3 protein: CASSQGTGTYNGYTF
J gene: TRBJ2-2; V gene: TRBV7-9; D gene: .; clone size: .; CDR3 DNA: TGTGCCAGCAGCCCCGGGACACACACCGGGGAGCTGTTTTTT; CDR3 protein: CASSPGTHTGELFF
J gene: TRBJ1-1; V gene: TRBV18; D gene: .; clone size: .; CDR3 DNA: TGTGCCAGCTTCCTTGGGGGCGTGAACACTGAAGCTTTTTTT; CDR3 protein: CASFLGGVNTEAFF
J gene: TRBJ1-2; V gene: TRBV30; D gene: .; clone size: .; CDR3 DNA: TGTGCCTGGAGTTCCCGGGGGGCGCGTGGCTACACCTTC; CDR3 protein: CAWSSRGARGYTF
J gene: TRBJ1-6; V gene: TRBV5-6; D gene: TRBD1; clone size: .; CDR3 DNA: TGTGCCAGCAGCTATATTGTAGACAGGGATTCACCCCTCCACTTT; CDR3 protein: CASSYIVDRDSPLHF
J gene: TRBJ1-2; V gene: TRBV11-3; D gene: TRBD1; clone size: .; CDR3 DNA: TGTGCCAGCAGCCCCGACAGGGGACCGAACTATGGCTACACCTTC; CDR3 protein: CASSPDRGPNYGYTF
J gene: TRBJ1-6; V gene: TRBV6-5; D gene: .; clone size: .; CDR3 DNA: TGTGCCAGCAGTCAGGGGCCATTTAATTCACCCCTCCACTTT; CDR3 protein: CASSQGPFNSPLHF
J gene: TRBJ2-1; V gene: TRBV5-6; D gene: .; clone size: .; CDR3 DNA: TGTGCCAGCAGCTTTCAGAAGACTAGGCTCTACAATGAGCAGTTCTTC; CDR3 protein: CASSFQKTRLYNEQFF
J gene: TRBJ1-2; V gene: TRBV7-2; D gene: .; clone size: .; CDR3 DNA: TGTGCCAGCAGCTCCTTGAGGGGGGGTGACCTCCTCTATGGCTACACCTTC; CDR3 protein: CASSSLRGGDLLYGYTF
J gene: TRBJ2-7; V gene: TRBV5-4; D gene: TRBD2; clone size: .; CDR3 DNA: TGTGCCAGCAGCTCGGAGGTGGCGGGAGACTTAACGGGTGAGCAGTACTTC; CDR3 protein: CASSSEVAGDLTGEQYF
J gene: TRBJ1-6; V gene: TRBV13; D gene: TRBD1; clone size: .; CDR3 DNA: TGTGCCAGCAGCCATGCAAAACCGGGACAGGGGGCGTCACCCCTCCACTTT; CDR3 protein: CASSHAKPGQGASPLHF
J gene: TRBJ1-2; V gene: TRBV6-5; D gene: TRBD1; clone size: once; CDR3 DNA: TGTGCCAGCAGTTACGGAAAGACAGGGGTTGGCTACACCTTC; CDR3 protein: CASSYGKTGVGYTF
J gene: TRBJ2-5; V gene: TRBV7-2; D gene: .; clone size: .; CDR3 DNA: TGTGCCAGCAGCTTAAGGGGGTTTTGGGGGGGGCAAGAGACCCAGTACTTC; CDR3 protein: CASSLRGFWGGQETQYF
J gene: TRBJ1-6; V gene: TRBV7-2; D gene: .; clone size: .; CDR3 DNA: TGTGCCAGCAGCTTAGCTCGGGGTGGAAATTCACCCCTCCACTTT; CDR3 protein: CASSLARGGNSPLHF